This T cell receptor beta chain was sequenced in a study of metastatic and nonmetastatic thyroid tumors. Trimming pared 1 base from V and 2 bases from J, leaving 10 bases between. Germline CDR1 SGHRS, CDR2 YFSETQ. The CDR3 is made up of 14 amino acids. TCRdb called clones again from the PCR reads with MiXCR. The sample lists approximately 40,000 clones, under 25% occurring once. Thyroid surgery had not been preceded by any treatment in any patient. In its sample, this clone was seen many times. Sequencing was carried out using blood. The chain joins TRBV5-1 to TRBJ2-7, with D possibly being TRBD1 (7 bases). The TCR sequence derives from a female donor with papillary thyroid cancer or a benign thyroid nodule (not recorded which). Some clones in this sample may be carry-over from other donors' samples. Written as DNA, the CDR3 is TGCGCCAGCAGCTTGCAGGGGGGAACCTACGAGCAGTACTTC. Its protein product is CASSLQGGTYEQYF.